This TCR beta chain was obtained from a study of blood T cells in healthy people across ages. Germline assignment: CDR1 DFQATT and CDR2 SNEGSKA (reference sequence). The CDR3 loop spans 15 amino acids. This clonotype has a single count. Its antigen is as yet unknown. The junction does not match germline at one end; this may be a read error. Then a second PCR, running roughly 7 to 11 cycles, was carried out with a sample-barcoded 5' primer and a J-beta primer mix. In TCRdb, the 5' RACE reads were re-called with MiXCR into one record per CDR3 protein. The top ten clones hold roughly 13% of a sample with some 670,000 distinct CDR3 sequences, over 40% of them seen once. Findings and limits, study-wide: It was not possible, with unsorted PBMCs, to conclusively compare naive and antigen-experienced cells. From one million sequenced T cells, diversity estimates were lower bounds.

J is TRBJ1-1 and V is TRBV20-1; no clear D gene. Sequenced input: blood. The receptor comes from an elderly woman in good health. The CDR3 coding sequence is TGCAGTACTAGGCTCCCTGACGGCTTGAACACTGAAGCTTTCTTT. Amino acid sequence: CSTRLPDGLNTEAFF.